This T cell receptor beta chain was recorded in a study of beta chain features in type 1 diabetes. Since all of the isolated RNA was reverse transcribed, expressed TCRB transcripts were what got sequenced. Only in-frame clones appear in the TCRdb table, and some are missing; sequencing was by immunoSEQ multiplex PCR. The profile covers 100,000 to 150,000 clones, with roughly 10% appearing a single time and 0.75% taken by the ten largest. Concerning this clone itself: Its target is not known.

The study, taken as a whole, reports: All four CD4+ subsets from Type 1 diabetes patients carried moderately but significantly shorter TCRB CDR3s.

Germline CDR1 MNHGY, CDR2 SAAAGT. Trimming cost V 6 bases and J 2 bases, with 14 bases left between them. The CDR3 is 14 amino acids. This rearrangement joins TRBV6-8 to TRBJ2-7; D remains unclear. This TCR derives from a man aged 25-40 years with type 1 diabetes. Sequenced material: central memory CD4+ T cells from blood. Here the CDR3 reads CASRANTAPYEQYF. CDR3 sequence (DNA): TGTGCCAGCAGAGCAAACACAGCTCCCTACGAGCAGTACTTC.